This T cell receptor (beta chain) is drawn from a study of T cell responses to AZD1222 COVID-19 vaccine. Findings and caveats of the study: Elevations in Spike-specific TCR breadth and depth followed administration of two AZD1222 doses. Sampling captured repertoires only after the peak T cell response.

Profiled with immunoSEQ multiplex PCR; TCRdb holds only in-frame clones, not every one. Of around 83,000 clones listed, roughly nine tenths are singletons. V was cut by 4 bases and J by 0 bases, with 10 bases left in between. The CDR3 totals 14 residues. Germline V gives CDR1 SGHNT, CDR2 YYREEE (reference sequence). As for this clone: The antigen is not known.

The receptor's source is an adult in good health. The sample in question was peripheral blood, obtained on day 0 of AZD1222 vaccination. The chain combines TRBV5-4 with TRBJ1-1; D ambiguous. In DNA form, the CDR3 reads TGTGCCAGCAGCCCGGCCGTTGTGAACACTGAAGCTTTCTTT. Translation gives CASSPAVVNTEAFF. Filled out from reference TRBV5-4 and TRBJ1-1, the complete variable domain reads ETGVTQSPTHLIKTRGQQVTLRCSSQSGHNTVSWYQQALGQGPQFIFQYYREEENGRGNFPPRFSGLQFPNYSSELNVNALELDDSALYLCASSPAVVNTEAFFGQGTRLTVV.